This TCR beta chain appears in the sequencing data of a study of blood T cell repertoires in COVID-19. Per the authors' pipeline: Estimated nucleated cell counts came from reference gene primer amplification. Sequenced by immunoSEQ multiplex PCR; TCRdb stores in-frame clones only, minus some. D and trimming were read from the DNA, whereas the V and J calls and clone size are those reported in that table. Among around 140,000 clones listed, around 90% were seen once. With 0 bases removed from V and 5 bases from J, the gap between germline ends came to 5 bases. From germline, CDR1 is SGHKS and CDR2 YYEKEE (reference sequence). The CDR3 covers 12 residues.

The clonotype was recovered from a woman aged 35 to 49 who had been exposed to COVID-19. The sample consisted of PBMCs or T cells enriched from blood (not recorded which). V and J are TRBV5-5 and TRBJ1-1; D gene unclear. Written as DNA, the CDR3 is TGTGCCAGCAGCTTGGGGAGGACTGAAGCTTTCTTT. This gives the protein CASSLGRTEAFF.